The clone carrying this T cell receptor (beta chain) has more than one count but fewer than ten. The sample is drawn from a study of beta chain features in type 1 diabetes. Since all of the isolated RNA was reverse transcribed, expressed TCRB transcripts were what got sequenced. Here immunoSEQ multiplex PCR was the method, and the copy in TCRdb shows in-frame clones only, minus some. The sample lists about 360,000 clones; 10% to 15% were seen once. The CDR3 loop spans 15 amino acids. The germline V gene has CDR1 SEHNR and CDR2 FQNEAQ (reference sequence). Between the trimmed V and J ends, which lost 5 bases and 1 base, there was a span of 13 bases.

The receptor comes from a young man in good health. The V gene is TRBV7-9, the J gene TRBJ2-3, with D uncertain. Sequenced sample: naive CD4+ T cells from blood. The CDR3: CASSPSILGTDTQYF. The CDR3 nucleotides are TGTGCCAGCAGCCCGAGCATACTTGGCACAGATACGCAGTATTTT.